This TCR beta chain came from a study of post-analysis software for immune sequencing data. Whole-study context: Recorded subtypes: relapsing-remitting, secondary progressive, progressive-relapsing; some patients unannotated.

Unique-molecular-identifier-tagged TCR beta cDNA libraries were used. One entry per CDR3 protein results from TCRdb running MiXCR on the PCR reads. Of about 160,000 distinct CDR3 sequences listed, around 36% are singletons. Findings and caveats of the study: For normalized Chao1 diversity, multiple sclerosis patients scored significantly lower than controls did. The five TRBV segments detected at higher frequency in patients than in controls included TRBV5-6, TRBV5-1 and TRBV20-1. F-measure co-clustering was strong for batch-matched samples.

Germline CDR1 reads MNHNS; CDR2 reads SASEGT. V lost 4 bases and J lost 1, with 10 bases in between. The CDR3 spans 14 residues. This clonotype came up a few times. Its antigen is undetermined. The material was blood, obtained after autologous hematopoietic stem cell transplantation. The J gene is TRBJ1-1, the V gene TRBV6-1; D gene unclear. This TCR was recovered from a girl aged 10 to 17 with multiple sclerosis. CDR3 nucleotides: TGTGCCAGCAGTGCCGGGCAGAGGAACACTGAAGCTTTCTTT. This encodes CASSAGQRNTEAFF.